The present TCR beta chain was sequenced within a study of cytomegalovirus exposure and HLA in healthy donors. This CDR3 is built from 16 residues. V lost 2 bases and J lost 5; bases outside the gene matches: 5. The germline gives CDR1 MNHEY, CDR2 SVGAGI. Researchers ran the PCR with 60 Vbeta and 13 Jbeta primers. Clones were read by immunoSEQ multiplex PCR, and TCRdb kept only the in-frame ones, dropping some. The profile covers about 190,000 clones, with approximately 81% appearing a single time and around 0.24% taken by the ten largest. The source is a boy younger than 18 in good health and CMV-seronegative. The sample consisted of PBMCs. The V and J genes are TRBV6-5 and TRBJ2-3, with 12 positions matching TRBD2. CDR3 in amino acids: CASSYARLAGVDTQYF. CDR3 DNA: TGTGCCAGCAGTTACGCCAGACTAGCGGGAGTAGATACGCAGTATTTT.